The 28 T cell receptor beta chains below all came from one sample that was sequenced in a study of identical twins. MiXCR was run by TCRdb on the 5' RACE reads, yielding one entry per CDR3 protein. The sample holds approximately 150,000 distinct CDR3 sequences, under 4.5% seen once. The specimen was memory T cells sorted from blood. Source of these receptors: a man aged 18-30 years in good health.

This clonotype has at least ten counts. The chain uses TRBV2 and TRBJ2-1; D ambiguous. Germline CDR1 and CDR2: SNHLY and FYNNEI. The V gene lost 6 bases and the J gene lost 7 bases, with 19 bases spanning the gap. The CDR3 runs to 15 residues. In nucleotides, the CDR3 is TGTGCCAGCAGGAACGGAAACCCTGGGTTAAATGAGCAGTTCTTC. Its protein is CASRNGNPGLNEQFF.

This clonotype was found a few times. The chain combines TRBV20-1 with TRBJ1-1; D remains unclear. This CDR3 region has 10 residues. Trimming took off 5 bases at V and 7 bases at J, with 8 bases between the two ends. The germline V gene encodes CDR1 DFQATT and CDR2 SNEGSKA (reference sequence). CDR3 DNA: TGCAGTGCTGGATCCAGTGAAGCTTTCTTT. Its protein is CSAGSSEAFF.

This clonotype was seen at least ten times. The chain couples TRBV28 to TRBJ2-1; D remains ambiguous. Germline CDR1 reads MDHEN; CDR2 reads SYDVKM. The CDR3 extends over 12 amino acids. V gave up 3 bases and J gave up 7 bases, with 7 bases separating them. DNA for the CDR3: TGTGCCAGCAGTTTGATCAGAAATGAGCAGTTCTTC. Translation gives CASSLIRNEQFF.

This clonotype has only a few counts. V gene TRBV6-5 combines with J gene TRBJ2-5, with TRBD2 matching over 9 bases. From germline, CDR1 is MNHEY and CDR2 SVGAGI. V shed 0 bases, J shed 7 bases, and the junction held 15 bases outside the gene matches. This CDR3 contains 18 residues. The CDR3 loop reads CASSYSRAGGWPEATQYF. The CDR3 nucleotides read TGTGCCAGCAGTTACTCGAGAGCGGGAGGATGGCCGGAAGCGACCCAGTACTTC.

This clonotype was counted a few times. The gene calls are TRBV7-9 and TRBJ2-3; possible D gene TRBD1, 6 bases. From germline, CDR1 is SEHNR and CDR2 FQNEAQ (reference sequence). V was trimmed by 6 bases and J by 0 bases, leaving 16 bases between them. The CDR3 has 16 residues. The CDR3 region is CASSYIGGFSTDTQYF. CDR3 nucleotides: TGTGCCAGCAGTTATATAGGGGGATTTAGCACAGATACGCAGTATTTT.

Concerning this clonotype: Being one base from a much bigger clone, this may be a read error. V and J are TRBV7-9 and TRBJ2-7; D gene unclear. The last part of the DNA fits TRBJ2-1 better; the J call may be wrong. The CDR3 runs 14 residues. Germline CDR1 reads SEHNR; CDR2 reads FQNEAQ (reference sequence). Written as DNA, the CDR3 is TGTGCCAGCACACAAGAAGAGAACATGGACGAGCAGTTCTTC. Encoded protein: CASTQEENMDEQFF.

This clonotype was seen more than once but under ten times. The CDR3 here is CASSLGGTGVIQPQHF. The CDR3 bases are TGTGCCAGCAGCTTGGGTGGGACAGGGGTGATTCAGCCCCAGCATTTT. The chain uses TRBV5-6 and TRBJ1-5; TRBD1 agrees at 10 bases. This CDR3 is 16 amino acids long. V gave up 0 bases and J gave up 6 bases; unmatched junction bases: 6. Germline V gene sequence: CDR1 SGHDT, CDR2 YYEEEE.

This clonotype was observed many times. The V call is TRBV6-1, the J call TRBJ2-1; TRBD2 is a possible D gene (7 bases). CDR3 length equals 12 residues. Trimming cost V 7 bases and J 6 bases, with 10 bases left between them. Germline V gives CDR1 MNHNS, CDR2 SASEGT. CDR3 coding DNA: TGTGCCAGCAAGGGGGGGGGCAATGAGCAGTTCTTC. This gives the protein CASKGGGNEQFF.

This clonotype appeared many times. The chain couples TRBV20-1 to TRBJ2-3; 7 bases line up with TRBD2. Germline CDR1 DFQATT, CDR2 SNEGSKA (reference sequence). CDR3 length: 15 amino acids. V lost 0 bases and J lost 5; bases outside the gene matches: 8. DNA of the CDR3: TGCAGTGCTAGAGATTTCGCGGGAGTAGTAGATACGCAGTATTTT. Encoded protein: CSARDFAGVVDTQYF.

This clonotype was detected ten times or more. The rearrangement links TRBV7-8 to TRBJ2-7; D gene ambiguous. V gave up 5 bases and J gave up 8 bases, with 13 bases separating them. CDR1 SGHVS and CDR2 FQNEAQ come from the germline V gene. The length of the CDR3 is 12 residues. The CDR3 protein is CASSPGSYQQYF. The CDR3 nucleotides are TGTGCCAGCAGCCCCGGGTCATACCAGCAGTACTTC.

This clonotype has a count of ten or more. The V gene is TRBV29-1, the J gene TRBJ2-1, with D tentatively TRBD2 (5 bases). This CDR3 contains 16 residues. With 3 bases removed from V and 9 bases from J, the gap between germline ends came to 24 bases. The germline CDR1 and CDR2 sequences are SQVTM and ANQGSEA. CDR3 protein: CSVEFGKGWVVGEQFF. CDR3 DNA sequence: TGCAGCGTTGAGTTCGGGAAAGGGTGGGTGGTAGGTGAGCAGTTCTTC.

This sequence joins TRBV30 and TRBJ2-1; 8 positions agree with TRBD2. J gave up 4 bases and V 4 bases, and 6 bases lay outside the gene matches. CDR3 length: 14 residues. Germline V gene data show CDR1 as GTSNPN and CDR2 as SVGIG (reference sequence). The CDR3 nucleotides are TGTGCCTGGAAGCGGGGGAGGGCTTACAATGAGCAGTTCTTC. Translated, it gives CAWKRGRAYNEQFF.

This clonotype has ten or more counts. CDR3 DNA sequence: TGTGCCAGCAGCCCAACTAGGGAAGGGTATACGCAGTATTTT. This sequence encodes CASSPTREGYTQYF. This chain uses TRBV7-9 with TRBJ2-3, with D perhaps TRBD2 (5 bases). The CDR3 spans 14 residues. Looked up from germline, CDR1 is SEHNR and CDR2 is FQNEAQ (reference sequence). V lost 5 bases, J lost 7 bases, and 16 bases lay in between.

This clonotype appeared a few times. The DNA of the CDR3 is TGTGCCAGCAGCTGGGGACCCAATGAAAAACTGTTTTTT. It is translated as CASSWGPNEKLFF. The chain carries TRBV5-6 and TRBJ1-4; possibly TRBD1 for D (5 bases). V lost 3 bases and J 5 bases, leaving 8 bases between the germline ends. This CDR3 is 13 amino acids long. The V gene's germline CDR1 is SGHDT and CDR2 YYEEEE.

J is TRBJ2-7 and V is TRBV27; D not resolved. CDR1 is MNHEY and CDR2 is SMNVEV in the germline V gene (reference sequence). This CDR3 has 14 amino acids. The germline V and J ends were trimmed by 3 bases and 6 bases, with 15 bases remaining between them. CDR3 protein: CASSLGILSGEQYF. As DNA, the CDR3 is TGTGCCAGCAGTTTGGGGATCCTCTCGGGCGAGCAGTACTTC.

The table lists this clonotype with many counts. The chain has TRBV7-9 and TRBJ2-2; D may be TRBD2 (5 bases). Germline V CDR1 and CDR2: SEHNR, FQNEAQ (reference sequence). The CDR3 consists of 13 residues. The ends were cut back, 5 bases at V and 5 bases at J, with 9 bases in the middle. CDR3: CASSPGWTGELFF. CDR3 sequence (DNA): TGTGCCAGCAGCCCGGGGTGGACCGGGGAGCTGTTTTTT.

At least ten counts were recorded for this clonotype. The genes are TRBV20-1 and TRBJ2-4; D is unclear. Germline loops: CDR1 DFQATT, CDR2 SNEGSKA (reference sequence). Trimming shortened V by 5 bases and J by 9 bases, and 11 bases separated the two germline ends. The CDR3 runs 11 residues. CDR3 amino acids: CSALSPGIQYF. In DNA form, the CDR3 reads TGCAGTGCTCTGAGTCCGGGCATTCAGTACTTC.

J is TRBJ2-7 and V is TRBV10-2, with 7 bases identical to TRBD1. Trimming at V came to 9 bases and at J to 0 bases, leaving 2 bases not matched to a gene. CDR3 length equals 12 residues. Germline V gene lookup returns CDR1 WSHSY and CDR2 SAAADI. This chain's CDR3 is CASRDSSYEQYV. CDR3 DNA: TGCGCCAGTCGGGACAGCTCCTACGAGCAGTACGTC.

This clonotype was found many times. The V gene is TRBV12-3 or TRBV12-4, the J gene TRBJ1-1, with D unclear. V lost 3 bases to trimming and J lost 1 base, with 6 bases between them. CDR3 length: 13 amino acids. In DNA form, the CDR3 reads TGTGCCAGCAGTTTCTGGCAGAACACTGAAGCTTTCTTT. Protein product: CASSFWQNTEAFF.

This clonotype was seen many times. For the CDR3, the DNA is TGTGCCAGCAGTACTGGACTAGTAGGTCAAGAGACCCAGTACTTC. Translated: CASSTGLVGQETQYF. The V call is TRBV6-5, the J call TRBJ2-5; 7 bases are shared with TRBD2. Looked up from germline, CDR1 is MNHEY and CDR2 is SVGAGI. V was clipped by 5 bases and J by 2 bases; unmatched bases: 8. The CDR3 runs 15 residues.

This clonotype was detected a few times. The chain combines TRBV20-1 with TRBJ1-5, with TRBD1 as a possible D gene (5 bases). The V end lost 4 bases, the J end lost 4 bases, and 17 bases lay between the germline ends. The V gene's germline CDR1 is DFQATT and CDR2 SNEGSKA (reference sequence). The length of the CDR3 is 15 residues. CDR3 nucleotide sequence: TGCAGTGCTACCCGCCAGACAGCACAGAATCAGCCCCAGCATTTT. Translation gives CSATRQTAQNQPQHF.

This clonotype was seen repeatedly, ten times or more. The V gene is TRBV7-9, the J gene TRBJ2-1; 9 bases line up with TRBD1. Unmatched junction bases numbered 8, after V lost 7 bases and J lost 7 bases. Germline values: CDR1 SEHNR, CDR2 FQNEAQ (reference sequence). The CDR3 is 14 amino acids. CDR3 protein: CASNLPGQGNEQFF. As DNA, the CDR3 is TGTGCCAGCAACCTACCGGGACAGGGAAATGAGCAGTTCTTC.

This clonotype has a count of ten or more. The rearrangement joins TRBV20-1 to TRBJ2-3; 13 positions agree with TRBD2. This CDR3 has 16 residues. The junction had 10 bases not matched to a gene; V was cut back by 6 bases and J by 4 bases. The V gene's germline CDR1 is DFQATT and CDR2 SNEGSKA (reference sequence). CDR3 loop: CSAKGTSGKGADTQYF. The CDR3 DNA reads TGCAGTGCAAAAGGGACTAGCGGGAAGGGAGCAGATACGCAGTATTTT.

This clonotype came up many times. The rearrangement uses TRBV15 and TRBJ2-2, with D possibly matching TRBD2 (6 bases). The CDR3 is 18 residues long. Germline assignment: CDR1 LNHNV and CDR2 YYDKDF (reference sequence). Trimming took off 1 base at V and 5 bases at J, with 20 bases between the two ends. CDR3 region: CATSRGDEGGFQTGELFF. CDR3 coding DNA: TGTGCCACCAGCAGAGGGGACGAGGGAGGCTTCCAAACCGGGGAGCTGTTTTTT.

This clonotype came up many times. The V gene is TRBV12-3 or TRBV12-4, the J gene TRBJ2-1, with 9 positions matching TRBD2. The CDR3 totals 15 residues. J was trimmed by 15 bases and V by 5 bases; bases with no gene match: 17. The CDR3 DNA is TGTGCCAGCAGTCCCGGGGGGCTAGCGGGATTACTATTGTTCTTC. As protein: CASSPGGLAGLLLFF.

The table lists this clonotype with many counts. This sequence joins TRBV28 and TRBJ2-5; TRBD1 agrees at 9 bases. This CDR3 has 15 residues. The ends lost 6 bases at V and 5 bases at J; junction bases unmatched: 10. Germline loops: CDR1 MDHEN, CDR2 SYDVKM. The CDR3 coding sequence is TGTGCCAGCAGGACACAGGGGGCCAGGCGGGAGACCCAGTACTTC. Amino acid sequence: CASRTQGARRETQYF.

This clonotype was detected many times. The rearrangement joins TRBV6-1 to TRBJ2-7; the D gene could be TRBD1 or TRBD2 (5 bases each). Germline V gene lookup returns CDR1 MNHNS and CDR2 SASEGT. Trimming cost V 4 bases and J 6 bases, with 13 bases left between them. The CDR3 runs 13 residues. The CDR3 DNA follows: TGTGCCAGCAGTGCTCTGGGGGTTTCCGAGCAGTACTTC. Amino acid sequence: CASSALGVSEQYF.

This clonotype appeared many times. The chain combines TRBV6-5 with TRBJ2-3, with TRBD2 matching 9 bases. The ends lost 4 bases at V and 2 bases at J; junction bases unmatched: 4. Germline CDR1 MNHEY, CDR2 SVGAGI. CDR3 size: 15 residues. CDR3 nucleotides: TGTGCCAGCAGTTTCCTAGCGGGAATCACAGATACGCAGTATTTT. It translates to CASSFLAGITDTQYF.